Listed below are T cell receptor beta chains from one sample, sequenced in a study of shared clonotypes between healthy human individuals. Method: immunoSEQ multiplex PCR; TCRdb's copy keeps in-frame clones and lacks some. Here the sample spans 2 million to 2.5 million clones, about 92% being singletons. Specimen: naive CD8+ T cells from PBMCs. These receptors originate from a man in his late teens or twenties in good health. Some clones in this sample may be carry-over from other donors' samples. CDR3s include the opening cysteine and the closing phenylalanine or tryptophan. D genes are given only for firm matches. Clone size is not always given. Where it is, it says once, few, many or a class for expanded clones.

abundance: -
j_gene: TRBJ2-1
d_gene: -
v_gene: TRBV11-3
len: 15
CDR3nt: TGTGCCAGCAGCCCACGGGACGGACCCTACAATGAGCAGTTCTTC
CDR3aa: CASSPRDGPYNEQFF

abundance: -
j_gene: TRBJ1-1
d_gene: -
v_gene: TRBV15
len: 16
CDR3nt: TGTGCCACCACCTTAGGGGGGGAGGGAGAGCACACTGAAGCTTTCTTT
CDR3aa: CATTLGGEGEHTEAFF

abundance: -
j_gene: TRBJ2-7
d_gene: -
v_gene: TRBV10-3
len: 15
CDR3nt: TGTGCCATCGGAGGGGGTCGGGGGAGCTCCTACGAGCAGTACTTC
CDR3aa: CAIGGGRGSSYEQYF

abundance: -
j_gene: TRBJ2-7
d_gene: TRBD1
v_gene: TRBV5-6
len: 15
CDR3nt: TGTGCCAGCAGCTCGGGGACAGGGGGCTTTTACGAGCAGTACTTC
CDR3aa: CASSSGTGGFYEQYF

abundance: -
j_gene: TRBJ2-7
d_gene: -
v_gene: TRBV30
len: 15
CDR3nt: TGTGCCTGGAGTCTCCGGCAGCGGTTTTCCTACGAGCAGTACTTC
CDR3aa: CAWSLRQRFSYEQYF

abundance: -
j_gene: TRBJ2-1
d_gene: TRBD1
v_gene: TRBV7-9
len: 16
CDR3nt: TGTGCCAGCAGCTTAGCACAGGGGCTCTCCTACAATGAGCAGTTCTTC
CDR3aa: CASSLAQGLSYNEQFF

abundance: -
j_gene: TRBJ1-2
d_gene: -
v_gene: TRBV6-5
len: 14
CDR3nt: TGTGCCAGCAGTTACTCGATGGGAAACTATGGCTACACCTTC
CDR3aa: CASSYSMGNYGYTF

abundance: -
j_gene: TRBJ2-2
d_gene: -
v_gene: TRBV28
len: 12
CDR3nt: TGTGCCAGCAGTCCTCACCCCGGGGAGCTGTTTTTT
CDR3aa: CASSPHPGELFF

abundance: once
j_gene: TRBJ1-2
d_gene: -
v_gene: TRBV6-1
len: 12
CDR3nt: TGTGCCAGCGGGGATGGGGGGCTGGGCTACACCTTC
CDR3aa: CASGDGGLGYTF

abundance: -
j_gene: TRBJ1-1
d_gene: -
v_gene: TRBV28
len: 14
CDR3nt: TGTGCCAGCAGCTGGGTATTATTCGGCACTGAAGCTTTCTTT
CDR3aa: CASSWVLFGTEAFF

abundance: -
j_gene: TRBJ2-2
d_gene: -
v_gene: TRBV7-2
len: 15
CDR3nt: TGTGCCAGTTATCCTAGCCCCTCGAACACCGGGGAGCTGTTTTTT
CDR3aa: CASYPSPSNTGELFF

abundance: -
j_gene: TRBJ1-3
d_gene: -
v_gene: TRBV6-5
len: 15
CDR3nt: TGTGCCAGCAGCCCCGGACGGAGCTCTGGAAACACCATATATTTT
CDR3aa: CASSPGRSSGNTIYF

abundance: -
j_gene: TRBJ2-1
d_gene: -
v_gene: TRBV28
len: 14
CDR3nt: TGTGCCAGCACGACCGGGACGGACTACAATGAGCAGTTCTTC
CDR3aa: CASTTGTDYNEQFF

abundance: -
j_gene: TRBJ2-7
d_gene: TRBD2
v_gene: TRBV29-1
len: 13
CDR3nt: TGCAGCGCCACTTCGGGAGGGAGTTACGAGCAGTACTTC
CDR3aa: CSATSGGSYEQYF

abundance: -
j_gene: TRBJ2-7
d_gene: -
v_gene: TRBV12-5
len: 12
CDR3nt: TGTGCTAGTGGTTTGTGGGGGGACGAGCAGTACTTC
CDR3aa: CASGLWGDEQYF

abundance: -
j_gene: TRBJ1-2
d_gene: -
v_gene: TRBV6-1
len: 15
CDR3nt: TGTGCCAGCAGGGCCTCCCGGGGGACTTTCTATGGCTACACCTTC
CDR3aa: CASRASRGTFYGYTF

abundance: -
j_gene: TRBJ1-3
d_gene: TRBD1
v_gene: TRBV5-1
len: 16
CDR3nt: TGCGCCAGCAGCTTGGGGCAGGGGGCCTCTGGAAACACCATATATTTT
CDR3aa: CASSLGQGASGNTIYF

abundance: -
j_gene: TRBJ2-7
d_gene: -
v_gene: TRBV6-1
len: 12
CDR3nt: TGTGCCAGCAGCGACGGTCCCCTCGAGCAGTACTTC
CDR3aa: CASSDGPLEQYF

abundance: -
j_gene: TRBJ2-7
d_gene: -
v_gene: TRBV27
len: 15
CDR3nt: TGTGCCAGCAGTTTACTAGACTCCCCCGTCTACGAGCAGTACTTC
CDR3aa: CASSLLDSPVYEQYF

abundance: -
j_gene: TRBJ2-7
d_gene: TRBD1
v_gene: TRBV6-5
len: 15
CDR3nt: TGTGCCAGCAGATTATTGGGACAGGGGGCAAACGAGCAGTACTTC
CDR3aa: CASRLLGQGANEQYF

abundance: -
j_gene: TRBJ1-1
d_gene: -
v_gene: TRBV28
len: 13
CDR3nt: TGTGCCAGCAGTTTATTGTTGAACACTGAAGCTTTCTTT
CDR3aa: CASSLLLNTEAFF

abundance: -
j_gene: TRBJ2-3
d_gene: -
v_gene: TRBV7-6
len: 13
CDR3nt: TGTGCCAGCAGCTTATCACGCACAGATACGCAGTATTTT
CDR3aa: CASSLSRTDTQYF

abundance: -
j_gene: TRBJ2-3
d_gene: -
v_gene: TRBV7-9
len: 15
CDR3nt: TGTGCCAGCAGCCAGACTAAGACAAGCACAGATACGCAGTATTTT
CDR3aa: CASSQTKTSTDTQYF

abundance: -
j_gene: TRBJ2-2
d_gene: TRBD1
v_gene: TRBV14
len: 16
CDR3nt: TGTGCCAGCAGCCAAGAATCGGCAGGGGGCACCGGGGAGCTGTTTTTT
CDR3aa: CASSQESAGGTGELFF

abundance: -
j_gene: TRBJ2-7
d_gene: -
v_gene: TRBV6-6
len: 14
CDR3nt: TGTGCCAGCAGTTACTCTGCGGGTTCCTACGAGCAGTACTTC
CDR3aa: CASSYSAGSYEQYF

abundance: -
j_gene: TRBJ2-3
d_gene: TRBD2
v_gene: TRBV9
len: 17
CDR3nt: TGTGCCAGCAGCGCGATTAGCGGGAGGGGATACACAGATACGCAGTATTTT
CDR3aa: CASSAISGRGYTDTQYF

abundance: -
j_gene: TRBJ2-1
d_gene: TRBD1
v_gene: TRBV2
len: 13
CDR3nt: TGTGCCAGCAGTACGACAGGGGGTAATGAGCAGTTCTTC
CDR3aa: CASSTTGGNEQFF

abundance: -
j_gene: TRBJ2-4
d_gene: -
v_gene: TRBV11-3
len: 19
CDR3nt: TGTGCCAGCAGCCCGGGGGCCAATCAGGGGAGTTTAGCCAAAAACATTCAGTACTTC
CDR3aa: CASSPGANQGSLAKNIQYF

abundance: -
j_gene: TRBJ2-7
d_gene: -
v_gene: TRBV9
len: 15
CDR3nt: TGTGCCAGCAGCCCTCACTCCAGAGTATCCTACGAGCAGTACTTC
CDR3aa: CASSPHSRVSYEQYF

abundance: -
j_gene: TRBJ2-7
d_gene: TRBD1
v_gene: TRBV28
len: 18
CDR3nt: TGTGCCAGCAGTTTTATTCGTAGCTGGGGACAGGAAAACTACGAGCAGTACTTC
CDR3aa: CASSFIRSWGQENYEQYF

abundance: -
j_gene: TRBJ1-2
d_gene: -
v_gene: TRBV11-1
len: 16
CDR3nt: TGTGCCAGCAGCCCTAATCCCGTTGACAGGACGGAAGGCTACACCTTC
CDR3aa: CASSPNPVDRTEGYTF

abundance: -
j_gene: TRBJ2-7
d_gene: -
v_gene: TRBV29-1
len: 11
CDR3nt: TGCAGCGTTGAAGATTCCGGGGAGCAGTACTTC
CDR3aa: CSVEDSGEQYF

abundance: -
j_gene: TRBJ1-1
d_gene: -
v_gene: TRBV27
len: 14
CDR3nt: TGTGCCAGCAGTTTAGTGGGGGGCCGCACTGAAGCTTTCTTT
CDR3aa: CASSLVGGRTEAFF

abundance: -
j_gene: TRBJ2-7
d_gene: -
v_gene: TRBV27
len: 16
CDR3nt: TGTGCCAGCAGTTTCTCATCCGGGACTCGGCCCTACGAGCAGTACTTC
CDR3aa: CASSFSSGTRPYEQYF

abundance: -
j_gene: TRBJ2-2
d_gene: TRBD2
v_gene: TRBV9
len: 15
CDR3nt: TGTGCCAGCGCCTATAGCGGGAGTGGCACCGGGGAGCTGTTTTTT
CDR3aa: CASAYSGSGTGELFF

abundance: -
j_gene: TRBJ2-5
d_gene: TRBD2
v_gene: TRBV30
len: 15
CDR3nt: TGTGCCTGGAGGGGAGCTAGCGGGAGGGGCAAGACCCAGTACTTC
CDR3aa: CAWRGASGRGKTQYF

abundance: -
j_gene: TRBJ2-5
d_gene: -
v_gene: TRBV2
len: 10
CDR3nt: TGTGCCAGCCTGGAGGGGACCCAGTACTTC
CDR3aa: CASLEGTQYF

abundance: -
j_gene: TRBJ1-6
d_gene: -
v_gene: TRBV5-6
len: 14
CDR3nt: TGTGCCAGCAGCTTGCCCGGGGACGGTTCACCCCTCCACTTT
CDR3aa: CASSLPGDGSPLHF

abundance: -
j_gene: TRBJ2-7
d_gene: TRBD2
v_gene: TRBV2
len: 14
CDR3nt: TGTGCCAGCTCTAAGCGGGAGTTCTCCTACGAGCAGTACTTC
CDR3aa: CASSKREFSYEQYF

abundance: -
j_gene: TRBJ1-1
d_gene: TRBD1
v_gene: TRBV29-1
len: 15
CDR3nt: TGCAGCGCCATTACAGGGGGCAGAATGAACACTGAAGCTTTCTTT
CDR3aa: CSAITGGRMNTEAFF

abundance: few
j_gene: TRBJ1-1
d_gene: -
v_gene: TRBV19
len: 15
CDR3nt: TGTGCCAGTAGTAGCCGACAGACAATGAACACTGAAGCTTTCTTT
CDR3aa: CASSSRQTMNTEAFF

abundance: -
j_gene: TRBJ2-5
d_gene: TRBD2
v_gene: TRBV2
len: 16
CDR3nt: TGTGCCAGCAGGGGGACTAGCGGGAGGGTGTTCGAGACCCAGTACTTC
CDR3aa: CASRGTSGRVFETQYF

abundance: -
j_gene: TRBJ2-5
d_gene: -
v_gene: TRBV7-9
len: 12
CDR3nt: TGTGCCAGCAGGCCATCTGAAGAGACCCAGTACTTC
CDR3aa: CASRPSEETQYF

abundance: -
j_gene: TRBJ1-1
d_gene: -
v_gene: TRBV5-1
len: 13
CDR3nt: TGCGCCAGCACCCTCAGGGTGAACACTGAAGCTTTCTTT
CDR3aa: CASTLRVNTEAFF

abundance: -
j_gene: TRBJ2-7
d_gene: TRBD1
v_gene: TRBV5-8
len: 13
CDR3nt: TGTGCCAGCAGAGGCAGGGGGACCTACGAGCAGTACTTC
CDR3aa: CASRGRGTYEQYF

abundance: -
j_gene: TRBJ2-3
d_gene: -
v_gene: TRBV10-3
len: 12
CDR3nt: TGTGCCATCAGGGAGGCCACAGATACGCAGTATTTT
CDR3aa: CAIREATDTQYF

abundance: -
j_gene: TRBJ1-4
d_gene: -
v_gene: TRBV28
len: 14
CDR3nt: TGTGCCAGCAGCCCGGACTACGGACGGGGAAAACTGTTTTTT
CDR3aa: CASSPDYGRGKLFF

abundance: -
j_gene: TRBJ2-7
d_gene: -
v_gene: TRBV5-5
len: 15
CDR3nt: TGTGCCAGCAGCTTAAGGACACTCCCAGCCTACGAGCAGTACTTC
CDR3aa: CASSLRTLPAYEQYF

abundance: -
j_gene: TRBJ2-7
d_gene: -
v_gene: TRBV5-1
len: 17
CDR3nt: TGCGCCAGCAGCCCCCCTAGTGTTGGTGGCCACCCACGCGAGCAGTACTTC
CDR3aa: CASSPPSVGGHPREQYF

abundance: -
j_gene: TRBJ2-3
d_gene: TRBD2
v_gene: TRBV4-3
len: 16
CDR3nt: TGCGCCAGCAGCCAAGAAACGGGAGGGGGGGCAGATACGCAGTATTTT
CDR3aa: CASSQETGGGADTQYF

abundance: -
j_gene: TRBJ1-2
d_gene: TRBD1
v_gene: TRBV7-3
len: 12
CDR3nt: TGTGCCAGCAGCCCAGGGACAGGTGGCTACACCTTC
CDR3aa: CASSPGTGGYTF

abundance: -
j_gene: TRBJ2-2
d_gene: -
v_gene: TRBV10-3
len: 15
CDR3nt: TGTGCCATTCGGTGGGGACATACCACGACCGGGGAGCTGTTTTTT
CDR3aa: CAIRWGHTTTGELFF

abundance: -
j_gene: TRBJ1-2
d_gene: TRBD1
v_gene: TRBV15
len: 17
CDR3nt: TGTGCCACCAGCAGATCTGGACAGGGGGCGCTTTACTATGGCTACACCTTC
CDR3aa: CATSRSGQGALYYGYTF

abundance: -
j_gene: TRBJ2-3
d_gene: -
v_gene: TRBV21-1
len: 20
CDR3nt: TGTGCCAGCAGCAAAGGGGCTAGCGGAAAACCGACCTCTAGCACAGATACGCAGTATTTT
CDR3aa: CASSKGASGKPTSSTDTQYF

abundance: few
j_gene: TRBJ1-2
d_gene: TRBD1
v_gene: TRBV30
len: 13
CDR3nt: TGTGCCTGGAACACCGGACAGGGGAATGGCTACACCTTC
CDR3aa: CAWNTGQGNGYTF

abundance: -
j_gene: TRBJ1-5
d_gene: -
v_gene: TRBV7-9
len: 14
CDR3nt: TGTGCCAGCAGGAAACAGGGAGCAGATCAGCCCCAGCATTTT
CDR3aa: CASRKQGADQPQHF

abundance: once
j_gene: TRBJ2-5
d_gene: -
v_gene: TRBV9
len: 15
CDR3nt: TGTGCCAGCAGCGTAGCAGGGGGGGCTGGGGAGACCCAGTACTTC
CDR3aa: CASSVAGGAGETQYF